One sample yielded the 14 T cell receptor beta chains listed below, sequenced in a study of T-cell reconstitution after alpha-beta-depleted transplantation in children. Unique molecular identifiers were incorporated when the TCRbeta library was constructed. TCRdb called the PCR reads again in MiXCR, with one record for every CDR3 protein. The top ten clones hold around 41% of a sample with roughly 350,000 distinct CDR3 sequences, around 15% of them seen once. The starting material was PBMCs, mostly from graft donor cells, obtained 360 days after TCRalphabeta/CD19-depleted stem cell transplant. The receptors were gathered from a male patient aged 2-15 years who had a stem cell transplant for acute lymphoblastic leukemia, so the T cells may come from the graft donor.

This clonotype was seen at least ten times. The genes are TRBV4-1 and TRBJ2-1; D gene uncertain. This CDR3 has 13 residues. Germline V lookup: CDR1 MGHRA, CDR2 YSYEKL. Trimming took 4 bases from V and 6 from J, leaving 10 bases between them. CDR3 sequence: CASSLSLGNEQFF. The DNA of the CDR3 is TGCGCCAGCAGCCTCAGTTTAGGCAATGAGCAGTTCTTC.

V gene TRBV3-1 combines with J gene TRBJ2-7, with D possibly TRBD1 on 5 matching bases. The CDR3 runs to 13 residues. Deletions cut 2 bases from V and 6 bases from J, with 11 bases between. CDR1 and CDR2 from the germline V gene are LGHDT and YNNKEL (reference sequence). As DNA, the CDR3 is TGTGCCAGCAGCCAAATGACAGTCTCCGAGCAGTACTTC. Translation: CASSQMTVSEQYF.

The rearrangement uses TRBV9 and TRBJ1-3; D call uncertain. V lost 7 bases and J 2 bases, leaving 13 bases between the germline ends. Germline V gene data show CDR1 as SGDLS and CDR2 as YYNGEE. There are 14 residues in the CDR3. CDR3: CASGPFLTGNTIYF. DNA for the CDR3: TGTGCCAGCGGCCCGTTTCTAACTGGAAACACCATATATTTT.

This clonotype showed up many times. The rearrangement uses TRBV29-1 and TRBJ2-5; TRBD2 matches at 8 bases. V gave up 1 base and J gave up 2 bases; unmatched junction bases: 9. Germline lookup yields CDR1 SQVTM and CDR2 ANQGSEA. CDR3 size: 16 residues. CDR3 DNA sequence: TGCAGCGTTGAAGTTGGGACGGGAGGGGTGCAAGAGACCCAGTACTTC. Amino acid sequence: CSVEVGTGGVQETQYF.

This clonotype has a count of ten or more. The chain joins TRBV6-2 or TRBV6-3 to TRBJ2-6; D call uncertain. Germline V gene lookup returns CDR1 MNHEY and CDR2 SVGEGT. The CDR3 sequence is 13 residues long. Trimming took 7 bases from V and 5 from J, leaving 9 bases between them. The CDR3 reads CASKFWRANVLTF. The DNA for the CDR3 is TGTGCCAGCAAGTTTTGGCGGGCCAACGTCCTGACTTTC.

This clonotype was found many times. The chain recombines TRBV28 with TRBJ2-7; 10 positions agree with TRBD2. This CDR3 is 15 amino acids long. CDR1 MDHEN and CDR2 SYDVKM come from the germline V gene. The V segment lost 4 bases and the J segment 0 bases; nucleotides outside the gene matches: 3. In nucleotides, the CDR3 is TGTGCCAGCAGTTCCGCTAGCGGGAGCTCCTACGAGCAGTACTTC. Amino acid sequence: CASSSASGSSYEQYF.

This clonotype came up a few times. The CDR3 here is CASSYGQGGHYGYTF. In DNA, the CDR3 is TGTGCCAGCAGTTACGGACAGGGAGGCCACTATGGCTACACCTTC. This chain connects TRBV6-5 to TRBJ1-2; 8 positions match TRBD1. The CDR3 has 15 residues. J lost 3 bases, V lost 2 bases, and 5 bases had no gene match. Germline V gene lookup returns CDR1 MNHEY and CDR2 SVGAGI.

The chain uses TRBV29-1 and TRBJ2-3, with 7 bases matching TRBD1. V was pared by 2 bases and J by 3 bases, with 2 bases of the junction left unmatched. From germline, CDR1 is SQVTM and CDR2 ANQGSEA. CDR3 length: 13 amino acids. The CDR3, as DNA: TGCAGCGTTGAACGACAGGGTACAGATACGCAGTATTTT. Its translation: CSVERQGTDTQYF.

The sample holds many counts of this clonotype. The chain couples TRBV12-3 or TRBV12-4 to TRBJ2-1, with TRBD2 identical over 10 bases. After removal of 8 bases from V and 8 bases from J, the junction contained 6 bases not matched to a gene. The CDR3 length is 13 residues. The CDR3 protein is CASGRLAGYEQFF. The CDR3 nucleotides are TGTGCCAGCGGGAGACTAGCGGGTTATGAGCAGTTCTTC.

The J gene is TRBJ2-7, the V gene TRBV29-1; D call uncertain. Germline V gene data show CDR1 as SQVTM and CDR2 as ANQGSEA. V lost 0 bases and J lost 6, with 3 bases in between. The length of the CDR3 is 10 residues. This chain's CDR3 is CSVEDGEQYF. The CDR3 DNA reads as TGCAGCGTTGAAGATGGCGAGCAGTACTTC.

This clonotype was counted at least ten times. This chain joins TRBV29-1 and TRBJ1-1; D unclear. The V gene's germline CDR1 is SQVTM and CDR2 ANQGSEA. V lost 3 bases, J lost 3 bases, and 11 bases lay in between. The CDR3 runs to 13 residues. The CDR3 reads CSVDIAFDTEAFF. CDR3 sequence (DNA): TGCAGCGTTGATATTGCCTTTGACACTGAAGCTTTCTTT.

This clonotype has a handful of counts. The chain carries TRBV29-1 and TRBJ2-5; TRBD2 aligns across 10 bases. Per germline, CDR1 SQVTM and CDR2 ANQGSEA. The CDR3 contains 13 residues. V trimming: 6 bases; J trimming: 1 base; junction bases outside the gene matches: 2. CDR3 amino acids: CSVGTSVQETQYF. Here the CDR3 DNA reads TGCAGCGTCGGGACTAGCGTCCAAGAGACCCAGTACTTC.

CDR3 sequence: CASRREGLETQYF. The CDR3 DNA reads as TGTGCCAGCAGGCGGGAGGGGTTAGAGACCCAGTACTTC. V is TRBV28 and J is TRBJ2-5, with 9 nucleotides matching TRBD2. The CDR3 length is 13 residues. The V gene's germline CDR1 is MDHEN and CDR2 SYDVKM. V trimming: 6 bases; J trimming: 4 bases; junction bases outside the gene matches: 3.

This clonotype was detected only once. This rearrangement joins TRBV6-1 to TRBJ2-2; maybe TRBD1 (5 bases). Germline V gene sequence: CDR1 MNHNS, CDR2 SASEGT. Trimming pared 2 bases from V and 5 bases from J, leaving 15 bases between. The CDR3 loop spans 16 amino acids. The CDR3 nucleotides read TGTGCCAGCAGTGAAAGTAGCAGCGCAGGGACCGGGGAGCTGTTTTTT. This gives the protein CASSESSSAGTGELFF.